This T cell receptor beta chain emerged from a study of OX40 agonist ivuxolimab in advanced cancers. The germline CDR1 and CDR2 sequences are MDHEN and SYDVKM. The length of the CDR3 is 16 residues. Trimming took 10 bases from V and 2 from J, leaving 24 bases between them. Generated by immunoSEQ multiplex PCR, the TCRdb table keeps only in-frame clones and is missing some. The data contain about 50,000 clones, approximately 89% of them singletons. The TCR sequence derives from an adult with an advanced solid tumor such as melanoma, head and neck, liver or kidney cancer. The chain recombines TRBV28 with TRBJ2-7, with D perhaps matching TRBD1 or TRBD2 (5 bases each). Sequencing was performed on CD4+ or CD8+ T cells sorted from blood, taken in a trial of the OX40 agonist ivuxolimab. In DNA form, the CDR3 reads TGTGCCACCAAAACCACCGGGACCTACAACCCCTACGAGCAGTACTTC. Translating it yields CATKTTGTYNPYEQYF.